Included here is one T cell receptor beta chain sequence, with context. Its recognized antigen is unknown. The sample holds no much larger clone one base away, and base qualities are not on file. The data were obtained in a study of identical twins (dated by TCRdb to the mid-2010s). Some background on the complete study: To test whether fetal clonotypes persist, the study used deep sequencing on TCR alpha and beta repertoires from monozygotic twins, unrelated adults of various ages, and cord blood. To rule out contamination, the twin experiments were replicated at different times with different library preparation protocols. The paper as a whole reports these results and caveats: Because the same donors could not be followed over many years, the conclusions depended on cross-sectional statistical analysis. Fewer insertions were carried by abundant cord blood beta clonotypes, a similar but weaker trend appeared in young adult naive repertoires, and no such trend appeared in memory repertoires. Recombination models systematically underestimated out-of-frame TCR alpha sharing in monozygotic twins but agreed with sharing between unrelated individuals. Out-of-frame TCR alpha sequences shared between twins showed an excess of low generation-probability sequences compared with coincidental sharing between unrelated individuals. Zero-insertion analyses could be partly confounded by invariant T cells such as MAIT and iNKT, although diverse VJ usage argued against such confounding for most clonotypes. A weaker excess of twin sharing was found in beta out-of-frame sequences because the signal-to-noise ratio was lowered by fewer shared sequences.

Every donor in the study was a healthy Caucasian. Three pairs of female monozygotic twins, all aged roughly 18 to 29 years, made up the twin cohort. CD4+ and CD8+ T cell populations were isolated with positive isolation kits from Invitrogen. Library construction relied on 5' RACE. The sequencer was an Illumina HiSeq 2000. A universal primer binding site was added through template switching, and the final cDNA carried a unique molecular identifier so that TCR cDNA molecules could be counted accurately. Specific primers in the conserved constant-segment region were used to synthesize first-strand cDNA for TCR alpha and beta chains. To control for contamination, every cDNA library carried two barcodes: a SMART-Mk sample barcode plus Illumina barcodes. TruSeq adapter sequences and Illumina sample barcodes were added in two successive PCR steps. The Illumina HiSeq platform was used with custom primers to sequence TCR alpha and beta cDNA libraries. Under the source paper's analysis protocol: MiGEC was used to process raw reads and extract unique molecular identifiers, and MiXCR was used to find CDR3 positions. Recombination models were inferred per individual with the repgenHMM and IGoR tools using an EM algorithm. The tcR package in R was used for shared clonotype analysis, with sharing normalized by the product of cloneset sizes. To study raw recombination without the effects of thymic and clonal selection, out-of-frame nonproductive sequences were analyzed. TCRdb reprocessing: public reads trimmed at Q25 with fastp, clones called with MiXCR, in-frame beta chains kept. Identical CDR3 proteins give one entry, which carries the most common genes and DNA. These V and J calls rely on TCRdb rather than the paper's analysis. Recorded for this sample are about 470,000 distinct CDR3 sequences; 24% of them occurred a single time. The ten largest clones add up to around 3% of the sample.

CDR1 and CDR2 are read off the germline V gene as SGDLS and YYNGEE. The CDR3 starts with the cysteine, ends with the phenylalanine, and has 14 residues. Only the CDR3 DNA is retained, 42 bases long and in frame from the first base. V is reduced by 3 bases and J by 7 bases, leaving a spacing of 15 bases between them. A further study also used this sample, focusing on T cells expressing NK-cell markers. The second paper states: About eight donors provided sorted CD3+CD56+NKG2C+, CD3+CD56+NKG2C- and CD3+CD56-NKG2C+ T-cell subsets, whose TCR beta-chain repertoires were profiled. Among the eight sequenced donors, only one was HCMV-seronegative, while the other seven were HCMV-seropositive. To restrict sorting to alphabetaTCR-expressing T cells, an anti-gammadeltaTCR antibody was added in several experiments. In more than five donors, the dominant CD3+CD56+NKG2C+ clonotypes were found to rank among the top 10 CD8+ clonotypes and to make up about 1.0-7.5% of CD8+ T cells. Those dominant clonotypes were again the most abundant among CD3+CD56-NKG2C+ cells in a handful of donors, at roughly 25-65%. It remained unclear whether the expanded NKG2C-expressing T cell clones were specific for HCMV antigens. The study sequenced eight donors, all healthy volunteers chosen at random: three men and five women. HCMV serostatus was determined by detecting HCMV-specific IgG in serum with a commercial ELISA kit. MIGEC was used to demultiplex reads and group the reads by UMI, and MiTCR was used to assemble and quantify clonotypes. To exclude erroneous sequences, only TCR cDNA sequences supported by at least two reads were retained. The tcR package was used for downstream repertoire analysis, with clonotypes matched between fractions based on CDR3 nucleotide sequence plus V segment. Antigen specificity was annotated against VDJdb with VDJmatch, allowing one amino acid substitution in CDR3.

The sequence joins TRBV9 to TRBJ2-3; TRBD2 might be the D gene, on 5 matching bases. Sequencing was done on a sample of CD4+ T cells sorted from blood. The receptor was derived from a woman under 30 in good health. The CDR3 protein is CASSGGHSDNTQYF. The bases are TGTGCCAGCAGCGGAGGGCATTCCGACAATACGCAGTATTTT. The full variable domain, completed from the reference TRBV9 and TRBJ2-3 proteins outside the CDR3, reads DSGVTQTPKHLITATGQRVTLRCSPRSGDLSVYWYQQSLDQGLQFLIQYYNGEERAKGNILERFSAQQFPDLHSELNLSSLELGDSALYFCASSGGHSDNTQYFGPGTRLTVL.